Below, 9 T cell receptor beta chains from the same sample are listed, as sequenced in a study of blood T cell repertoires in COVID-19 (dated by TCRdb to about 2020). Library preparation was by the immunoSEQ multiplex PCR assay. In TCRdb, the immuneACCESS table is reduced to in-frame sequences with V and J assigned. These tables do not hold every clone; where another copy was compared, an unresolved V gene accounts for under half, and the others remain unexplained. A total of a few hundred thousand clones appear in this sample, around 78% of them only once. Together, the top ten hold around 4.5% of the sample. The sample taken for sequencing was peripheral blood. Every receptor here comes from a man aged 55 to 70 who had recovered from COVID-19.

In nucleotides, the CDR3 is TGTGCCAGCAGTACGGGACAGGGGGCTAATGAGCAGTTCTTC. It specifies CASSTGQGANEQFF. This sequence joins TRBV6-5 and TRBJ2-1, with 12 bases lining up with TRBD1. The CDR3 has 14 residues. Germline V gene sequence: CDR1 MNHEY, CDR2 SVGAGI. Trimming removed 5 bases from V and 7 bases from J; junction bases left unmatched: 3.

This CDR3 is CASSMTGGSYNEQFF. CDR3 nucleotides: TGTGCCAGTAGTATGACAGGGGGCTCCTACAATGAGCAGTTCTTC. V gene TRBV19 combines with J gene TRBJ2-1, with TRBD1 matching 9 bases. The trim removed 3 bases at V and 0 bases at J, leaving 0 bases unmatched. This CDR3 spans 15 amino acids. CDR1 and CDR2 from the germline V gene are LNHDA and SQIVND (reference sequence).

V gene TRBV27 combines with J gene TRBJ2-5, with TRBD2 matching 15 bases. This CDR3 is 19 amino acids long. The junction had 12 bases not matched to a gene; V was cut back by 5 bases and J by 2 bases. Germline CDR1 and CDR2: MNHEY and SMNVEV (reference sequence). The CDR3 protein is CASSLGLAGGPRDQETQYF. In DNA, the CDR3 is TGTGCCAGCAGTCTCGGACTAGCGGGAGGGCCGAGGGATCAAGAGACCCAGTACTTC.

Remarks on this clone: The sample holds other DNA sequences that translate to the same CDR3. Here the CDR3 reads CASSVGLAGGPDTQYF. CDR3 nucleotides: TGTGCCAGCAGCGTAGGGCTAGCGGGGGGACCGGATACGCAGTATTTT. J is TRBJ2-3 and V is TRBV9, with 11 bases lining up with TRBD2. The CDR3 totals 16 residues. CDR1 and CDR2 from the germline V gene are SGDLS and YYNGEE. The V gene end was trimmed by 0 bases and the J gene end by 6 bases; junction bases not matched to a gene: 6.

The chain employs TRBV5-1 and TRBJ1-2; 7 bases fit TRBD1. The CDR3 has 14 amino acids. The germline V gene encodes CDR1 SGHRS and CDR2 YFSETQ. Losses at the gene ends were 6 bases for V and 4 bases for J; bases not matched to a gene: 9. The CDR3 protein is CASMDRDSRYGYTF. For the CDR3, the DNA is TGCGCCAGCATGGACCGGGACAGCCGCTATGGCTACACCTTC.

CDR3 nucleotides: TGTGCCAGCAGTGAGGCTTTTGTACAGCCCTACGAGCAGTACTTC. Encoded protein: CASSEAFVQPYEQYF. The gene calls are TRBV6-1 and TRBJ2-7; D is unresolved. V lost 3 bases and J lost 2, with 14 bases in between. Germline CDR1 MNHNS, CDR2 SASEGT. The CDR3 spans 15 residues.

The chain carries TRBV20-1 and TRBJ1-2; 8 nucleotides agree with TRBD1. V shed 4 bases, J shed 14 bases, and the junction held 3 bases outside the gene matches. The V gene's germline CDR1 is DFQATT and CDR2 SNEGSKA (reference sequence). The CDR3 totals 9 residues. The DNA for the CDR3 is TGCAGTGCTACAGGGGGCTTTACCTTC. It specifies CSATGGFTF.

The chain combines TRBV4-1 with TRBJ1-6, with a tentative D call TRBD1 (5 bases). The CDR3 consists of 18 residues. V was clipped by 0 bases and J by 7 bases, with 19 bases between them. Germline V CDR1 and CDR2: MGHRA, YSYEKL. This CDR3 reads CASSQDLGAGFPNSPLHF. In DNA form, the CDR3 reads TGCGCCAGCAGCCAAGATCTTGGGGCAGGGTTCCCAAATTCACCCCTCCACTTT.

V usage is TRBV7-8 and J usage is TRBJ1-5; tentative D call: TRBD1 (6 bases). The CDR3 is 14 amino acids. V lost 4 bases and J 2 bases, leaving 9 bases between the germline ends. CDR1 and CDR2 from the germline V gene are SGHVS and FQNEAQ. CDR3 in amino acids: CASSSQGRNQPQHF. In DNA form, the CDR3 reads TGTGCCAGCAGCTCCCAGGGGCGCAATCAGCCCCAGCATTTT. The full variable domain, its missing parts supplied by reference TRBV7-8 and TRBJ1-5, is GAGVSQSPRYKVAKRGQDVALRCDPISGHVSLFWYQQALGQGPEFLTYFQNEAQLDKSGLPSDRFFAERPEGSVSTLKIQRTQQEDSAVYLCASSSQGRNQPQHFGDGTRLSIL.